This entry lists 32 T cell receptor beta chains sequenced from one sample in a study of blood T cells in healthy people across ages. A sample-barcoded 5' primer and a J-beta primer mix were used in a second PCR of about 7 to 11 cycles. TCRdb processed the 5' RACE reads anew with MiXCR; each CDR3 protein has one entry. Found here are around 650,000 distinct CDR3 sequences, 32% of them singletons; the top ten hold roughly 15%. Sequencing input: blood. The receptors originated from a woman aged 80 or over in good health.

A remark on this clonotype: A much larger clone lies a single base off, so this may be a read error. This sequence joins TRBV5-1 and TRBJ1-1, with TRBD1 identical over 8 bases. CDR1 and CDR2 (germline): SGHRS, YFSETQ. V shed 10 bases, J shed 0 bases, and the junction held 14 bases outside the gene matches. CDR3 size: 16 residues. The chain's CDR3 is CAGTLGAGGLNTEAFF. DNA for the CDR3: TGCGCCGGCACTTTGGGGGCAGGGGGCTTGAACACTGAAGCTTTCTTT.

The chain recombines TRBV28 with TRBJ2-1, with D possibly being TRBD1 (7 bases). The CDR3 is made up of 15 amino acids. Per germline, CDR1 MDHEN and CDR2 SYDVKM. The V gene lost 8 bases and the J gene lost 15 bases, with 29 bases spanning the gap. The CDR3 protein is CASGGTELHTGLPFF. The CDR3 region has the DNA TGTGCCAGCGGGGGGACAGAGTTACACACGGGACTCCCGTTCTTC.

In its sample, this clonotype was seen many times. The chain combines TRBV7-2 with TRBJ2-1; D remains ambiguous. The CDR3 totals 15 residues. CDR1 and CDR2 (germline): SGHTA, FQGNSA. Trimming stripped 0 bases from V and 1 base from J, with 7 bases between. The CDR3 sequence is CASSLALGSYNEQFF. CDR3 DNA: TGTGCCAGCAGCTTAGCGTTGGGGTCCTACAATGAGCAGTTCTTC.

This clonotype was observed at least ten times. V gene TRBV20-1 combines with J gene TRBJ2-1; 9 nucleotides align to TRBD1. Trimming took 6 bases from V and 4 from J; bases not matched to a gene: 10. Germline-derived CDR1 and CDR2 are DFQATT and SNEGSKA (reference sequence). This CDR3 region has 15 residues. Written as DNA, the CDR3 is TGCAGTGCCACGGAGGACAGGGGAAGATACAATGAGCAGTTCTTC. Amino acids: CSATEDRGRYNEQFF.

This chain connects TRBV5-1 to TRBJ2-2; D is perhaps TRBD1 (6 bases). Germline V CDR1 and CDR2: SGHRS, YFSETQ. CDR3 length: 16 residues. V gave up 0 bases and J gave up 5 bases, with 14 bases separating them. Here the CDR3 reads CASSLGQGLGTGELFF. CDR3 coding DNA: TGCGCCAGCAGCTTGGGCCAGGGGCTGGGAACCGGGGAGCTGTTTTTT.

This clonotype occurred many times. DNA of the CDR3: TGCGCCAGCAGCCCCCGGACTAGCGAAGACGAGCAGTACTTC. It translates to CASSPRTSEDEQYF. V is TRBV5-1 and J is TRBJ2-7; the match to TRBD2 covers 9 bases. CDR1 is SGHRS and CDR2 is YFSETQ in the germline V gene. J lost 5 bases, V lost 4 bases, and 7 bases had no gene match. CDR3 length equals 14 residues.

The DNA of the CDR3 is TGTGCCAGCAGCCAGTTACAAGAGACCCAGTACTTC. Encoded protein: CASSQLQETQYF. The chain carries TRBV3-1 and TRBJ2-5; D unclear. CDR1 and CDR2 from the germline V gene are LGHDT and YNNKEL (reference sequence). The length of the CDR3 is 12 residues. V shed 3 bases and J shed 2 bases, with 4 bases lying between them.

As to this clonotype: Since a much larger clone is just one base distant, this may be a read error. V gene TRBV7-2 combines with J gene TRBJ2-5; 10 positions match TRBD1. The CDR3 is made up of 13 amino acids. CDR1 and CDR2 (germline): SGHTA, FQGNSA. V trimming: 5 bases; J trimming: 11 bases; junction bases outside the gene matches: 8. CDR3 coding DNA: TGTGCCAGCAGCGCCACTTGGACAGGGGGGCAGTACTTC. It is translated as CASSATWTGGQYF.

The sample holds many counts of this clonotype. This chain links TRBV7-9 with TRBJ2-4, with 9 bases identical to TRBD1. J lost 0 bases, V lost 1 base, and 10 bases had no gene match. This CDR3 has 19 residues. Germline V gene sequence: CDR1 SEHNR, CDR2 FQNEAQ (reference sequence). DNA of the CDR3: TGTGCCAGCAGCTTAGGTGGTTGGGGACAGGGACTAGCCAAAAACATTCAGTACTTC. Translated, it gives CASSLGGWGQGLAKNIQYF.

Ten or more counts support this clonotype. The chain is built from TRBV28 and TRBJ1-5; weak D call: TRBD1 (6 bases). Germline CDR1 and CDR2: MDHEN and SYDVKM. V lost 3 bases, J lost 5 bases, and 14 bases lay in between. The CDR3 is 15 residues long. CDR3 sequence: CASSFYDRRDQPQHF. DNA of the CDR3: TGTGCCAGCAGTTTCTACGACAGGAGAGATCAGCCCCAGCATTTT.

This clonotype was seen repeatedly, ten times or more. The chain recombines TRBV20-1 with TRBJ2-1; no definite D call. This CDR3 contains 13 residues. The germline CDR1 and CDR2 sequences are DFQATT and SNEGSKA (reference sequence). Between the trimmed V and J ends, which lost 1 base and 8 bases, there was a span of 12 bases. The CDR3 reads CSARARSSYEQFF. CDR3 DNA sequence: TGCAGTGCTAGAGCTCGGTCTAGTTATGAGCAGTTCTTC.

This chain uses TRBV5-6 with TRBJ1-4, with 8 bases matching TRBD1. The CDR3 is 16 residues long. The J segment lost 7 bases and the V segment lost 2 bases, leaving 10 bases of the junction unmatched. CDR1 SGHDT and CDR2 YYEEEE come from the germline V gene. The CDR3 protein is CASSLIRDRTTEKLFF. The CDR3 DNA is TGTGCCAGCAGCTTAATCCGGGACAGGACGACTGAAAAACTGTTTTTT.

This clonotype has more than one count but fewer than ten. Germline is not matched at one junction end, which may reflect a read error. The chain has TRBV6-2 or TRBV6-3 and TRBJ1-1; D remains ambiguous. The length of the CDR3 is 12 residues. Germline loops: CDR1 MNHEY, CDR2 SVGEGT. The DNA of the CDR3 is TGTGCCACCAGTACAGTGAACACTGAAGCTTTCTTT. Residues: CATSTVNTEAFF.

This clonotype was counted a single time. The chain employs TRBV20-1 and TRBJ1-3, with a weak D call TRBD1 (5 bases). The CDR3 spans 15 residues. Looked up from germline, CDR1 is DFQATT and CDR2 is SNEGSKA (reference sequence). Trimming stripped 0 bases from V and 6 bases from J, with 15 bases between. CDR3 sequence: CSARDAGQGVNTIYF. In nucleotides, the CDR3 is TGCAGTGCTAGAGATGCCGGCCAGGGCGTAAACACCATATATTTT.

The rearrangement links TRBV29-1 to TRBJ1-5; the D is unclear. The germline gives CDR1 SQVTM, CDR2 ANQGSEA. CDR3 length equals 13 residues. The germline V and J ends were trimmed by 5 bases and 0 bases, with 8 bases remaining between them. CDR3 coding DNA: TGCAGCGTTCGTGAAAATAGCAATCAGCCCCAGCATTTT. Translating gives CSVRENSNQPQHF.

CDR3 DNA sequence: TGCAGCGTTGAGAAGGGACAGTACCTCCAAGAGACCCAGTACTTC. Amino acid sequence: CSVEKGQYLQETQYF. The chain has TRBV29-1 and TRBJ2-5, with TRBD1 identical over 7 bases. CDR1 is SQVTM, CDR2 ANQGSEA, per germline. The CDR3 covers 15 residues. Trimming took 3 bases from V and 1 from J; bases not matched to a gene: 8.

At least ten counts were recorded for this clonotype. The chain uses TRBV20-1 and TRBJ2-3, with D possibly TRBD2 on 6 matching bases. The CDR3 consists of 13 residues. Trimming cost V 7 bases and J 5 bases, with 16 bases left between them. Germline V CDR1 and CDR2: DFQATT, SNEGSKA (reference sequence). The CDR3 here is CSVLGTEGDTQYF. The CDR3 bases are TGCAGTGTCCTCGGTACGGAGGGAGATACGCAGTATTTT.

The chain joins TRBV6-5 to TRBJ2-1, with a possible D match to TRBD1 (6 bases). Germline V gene sequence: CDR1 MNHEY, CDR2 SVGAGI. The CDR3 loop spans 17 amino acids. V lost 2 bases to trimming and J lost 3 bases, with 17 bases between them. The CDR3 spells CASSYGQGPWDYNEQFF. In DNA form, the CDR3 reads TGTGCCAGCAGTTACGGGCAGGGGCCATGGGACTACAATGAGCAGTTCTTC.

The table lists this clonotype with many counts. The V call is TRBV7-2, the J call TRBJ2-5; 9 bases align to TRBD2. The J segment lost 7 bases and the V segment lost 3 bases, leaving 12 bases of the junction unmatched. The CDR3 extends over 16 amino acids. The germline V gene encodes CDR1 SGHTA and CDR2 FQGNSA. CDR3 DNA: TGTGCCAGCAGCTTCCCAGCGGGGGGTCGCCAGGGGACCCAGTACTTC. Translating it yields CASSFPAGGRQGTQYF.

To note about this clonotype: Given a much more abundant clone one base away, this may be a read error. This chain connects TRBV7-8 to TRBJ1-1; D is uncertain. The CDR3 extends over 15 amino acids. The V end was cut by 5 bases, the J end by 3 bases, with 16 bases between. CDR1 is SGHVS, CDR2 FQNEAQ, per germline. The CDR3 bases are TGTGCCAGCAGCCCTAGGCCGGGAATGGACACTGAAGCTTTCTTT. It yields the protein CASSPRPGMDTEAFF.

Remarks on this clonotype: This may stem from a read error, because a much larger clone lies one nucleotide away. V usage is TRBV20-1 and J usage is TRBJ1-5; 11 nucleotides agree with TRBD1. Germline V CDR1 and CDR2: DFQATT, SNEGSKA (reference sequence). The ends lost 2 bases at V and 1 base at J; junction bases unmatched: 10. There are 18 residues in the CDR3. The DNA for the CDR3 is TGCAGTGCTAGAACCGGGACAGGGGGTGCCATGAGCAATCAGCCCCAGCATTTT. It codes for CSARTGTGGAMSNQPQHF.

Note on this clonotype: This could be a read error, since a much larger clone is one nucleotide away. The genes are TRBV2 and TRBJ2-7; D gene ambiguous. Germline loops: CDR1 SNHLY, CDR2 FYNNEI. This CDR3 has 12 residues. The CDR3 DNA reads as TGTGCCAGCAGTGAAACTGTCGTTGAGCGGTACTTC. Translated: CASSETVVERYF.

The J gene is TRBJ2-3, the V gene TRBV5-4; TRBD2 might be the D (6 bases). This CDR3 region has 16 residues. V dropped 0 bases and J dropped 0 bases, with 11 bases sitting between them. Germline values: CDR1 SGHNT, CDR2 YYREEE (reference sequence). CDR3 nucleotides: TGTGCCAGCAGCTTGGACGGCGGGGCTAGCACAGATACGCAGTATTTT. This codes for CASSLDGGASTDTQYF.

This clonotype was recorded many times. The chain links TRBV3-1 to TRBJ2-5; TRBD2 might be the D (6 bases). Trimming removed 6 bases from V and 5 bases from J, with 13 bases in between. Germline V gene data show CDR1 as LGHDT and CDR2 as YNNKEL (reference sequence). The CDR3 length is 13 residues. The CDR3 bases are TGTGCCAGCAGGCTGCCGGGAGCCGAGACCCAGTACTTC. It encodes CASRLPGAETQYF.

This clonotype came up many times. A much bigger clone sits one base away, suggesting this may be a read error. The chain is built from TRBV29-1 and TRBJ2-3; either TRBD1 or TRBD2 may fit D (5 bases each). Germline V lookup: CDR1 SQVTM, CDR2 ANQGSEA. This CDR3 has 17 amino acids. Trimming pared 0 bases from V and 4 bases from J, leaving 20 bases between. The CDR3 loop is CSVEDWPGTLSADTQYF. The CDR3 nucleotides are TGCAGCGTTGAAGATTGGCCCGGGACGCTAAGCGCAGATACGCAGTATTTT.

The chain combines TRBV14 with TRBJ2-5, with D perhaps assigned TRBD1 or TRBD2 (5 bases each). Germline CDR1 is SGHDN and CDR2 is FVKESK. The CDR3 contains 14 residues. Trimming stripped 1 base from V and 6 bases from J, with 12 bases between. The CDR3 here is CASSQGPGRKTQYF. In DNA form, the CDR3 reads TGTGCCAGCAGCCAAGGACCGGGACGAAAGACCCAGTACTTC.

The chain has TRBV7-2 and TRBJ2-3, with TRBD2 identical over 11 bases. CDR3 length: 17 amino acids. The germline gives CDR1 SGHTA, CDR2 FQGNSA. With 4 bases clipped from V and 2 bases from J, the junction kept 8 bases outside the gene matches. CDR3 sequence reads: CASSSAPSGGFTDTQYF. CDR3 DNA: TGTGCCAGCAGCTCGGCCCCTAGCGGGGGGTTCACAGATACGCAGTATTTT.

The rearrangement joins TRBV20-1 to TRBJ2-1; the D gene could be TRBD1 or TRBD2 (5 bases each). The ends were cut back, 3 bases at V and 5 bases at J, with 11 bases in the middle. The CDR3 runs 13 residues. Looked up from germline, CDR1 is DFQATT and CDR2 is SNEGSKA (reference sequence). The CDR3 nucleotides are TGCAGTGCTAGTGTCGGGGCTAACAATGAGCAGTTCTTC. It encodes CSASVGANNEQFF.

A single count supports this clonotype. The genes are TRBV6-6 and TRBJ1-5; D gene ambiguous. CDR1 and CDR2 (germline): MNHNY, SVGAGI (reference sequence). The V and J ends lost 8 bases and 0 bases respectively, with 8 bases between them. The length of the CDR3 is 13 residues. In DNA, the CDR3 is TGTGCCAGCGGTAGTTATAGCAATCAGCCCCAGCATTTT. Residues: CASGSYSNQPQHF.

This clonotype was seen more than once but under ten times. The chain recombines TRBV6-5 with TRBJ1-3; D call uncertain. The germline gives CDR1 MNHEY, CDR2 SVGAGI. Trimming took off 4 bases at V and 0 bases at J, with 16 bases between the two ends. The CDR3 is made up of 17 amino acids. The CDR3 protein is CASSSHRSAGSGNTIYF. CDR3 DNA sequence: TGTGCCAGCAGTTCACATCGGTCAGCCGGCTCTGGAAACACCATATATTTT.

The V call is TRBV3-1, the J call TRBJ1-1; D may be TRBD1 (5 bases). The CDR3 is made up of 13 amino acids. V lost 0 bases and J 11 bases, leaving 13 bases between the germline ends. CDR1 and CDR2 from the germline V gene are LGHDT and YNNKEL (reference sequence). CDR3 sequence (DNA): TGTGCCAGCAGCCAAGATCCCGGGACCGTGGCTTTCTTT. It codes for CASSQDPGTVAFF.

The chain has TRBV20-1 and TRBJ2-1; TRBD2 matches at 10 bases. CDR3 length: 14 amino acids. V shed 2 bases, J shed 9 bases, and the junction held 7 bases outside the gene matches. CDR1 and CDR2 (germline): DFQATT, SNEGSKA (reference sequence). CDR3 bases: TGCAGTGCTAGAAAAGCGGGGGGGCGTGGTGAGCAGTTCTTC. Translating gives CSARKAGGRGEQFF.